The next 13 T cell receptor beta chains were all read from a single sample in a study of Graves' ophthalmopathy and Graves' hyperthyroidism. From RNA, the CDR3 regions of TCR beta chains were amplified and sequenced. HTBI primers primed a first-round RT-PCR, and a second-round multiplex PCR followed. TCRdb recomputed calls from the multiplex PCR reads with MiXCR, one row per CDR3 protein. Here the sample spans roughly 160,000 distinct CDR3 sequences, roughly two fifths being singletons. The specimen was peripheral blood. These receptors came from a woman aged 40 to 50 with Graves' ophthalmopathy.

The V call is TRBV7-2, the J call TRBJ2-5; TRBD1 aligns across 7 bases. Germline CDR1 SGHTA, CDR2 FQGNSA. The trim removed 5 bases at V and 5 bases at J, leaving 8 bases unmatched. The CDR3 sequence is 14 residues long. The CDR3 sequence: CASSDTGVWETQYF. The CDR3 DNA reads TGTGCCAGCAGCGATACAGGGGTTTGGGAGACCCAGTACTTC.

This clonotype was counted ten times or more. This rearrangement joins TRBV9 to TRBJ2-5; D unresolved. V was shortened by 2 bases and J by 7 bases, with 12 bases between the two germline ends. CDR1 is SGDLS, CDR2 YYNGEE, per germline. CDR3 length: 13 amino acids. The CDR3 nucleotides read TGTGCCAGCAGCGTGGAACCCATGACGACCCAGTACTTC. This codes for CASSVEPMTTQYF. The full variable domain, in which reference TRBV9 and TRBJ2-5 provide the parts outside the CDR3, is DSGVTQTPKHLITATGQRVTLRCSPRSGDLSVYWYQQSLDQGLQFLIQYYNGEERAKGNILERFSAQQFPDLHSELNLSSLELGDSALYFCASSVEPMTTQYFGPGTRLLVL.

The chain is built from TRBV29-1 and TRBJ1-1, with TRBD1 as a possible D gene (5 bases). The CDR3 totals 13 residues. With 3 bases removed from V and 7 bases from J, the gap between germline ends came to 15 bases. Germline V lookup: CDR1 SQVTM, CDR2 ANQGSEA. The CDR3 sequence is CSVEAGRFGEAFF. CDR3 DNA: TGCAGCGTTGAGGCAGGGCGCTTTGGTGAAGCTTTCTTT.

This clonotype was recorded once. V gene TRBV6-5 combines with J gene TRBJ2-7; 8 bases are shared with TRBD1. Germline-derived CDR1 and CDR2 are MNHEY and SVGAGI. V was pared by 4 bases and J by 3 bases, with 5 bases of the junction left unmatched. The CDR3 covers 14 residues. CDR3 nucleotides: TGTGCCAGCAGTTCGTACGGACAGGGCTACGAGCAGTACTTC. Translated: CASSSYGQGYEQYF.

The sample holds a few counts of this clonotype. The chain recombines TRBV6-2 or TRBV6-3 with TRBJ1-2; 7 positions match TRBD1. The junction had 5 bases not matched to a gene; V was cut back by 0 bases and J by 4 bases. There are 15 residues in the CDR3. Germline values: CDR1 MNHEY, CDR2 SVGEGT. DNA for the CDR3: TGTGCCAGCAGTTACTCCACACAGGGGATCTATGGCTACACCTTC. Protein sequence: CASSYSTQGIYGYTF.

At least ten counts were recorded for this clonotype. The chain uses TRBV7-2 and TRBJ2-5; D unresolved. V dropped 6 bases and J dropped 4 bases, with 12 bases sitting between them. The length of the CDR3 is 13 residues. Germline lookup yields CDR1 SGHTA and CDR2 FQGNSA. CDR3 amino acids: CASSSYSGETQYF. The CDR3 bases are TGTGCCAGCAGTAGCTACAGTGGAGAGACCCAGTACTTC.

This clonotype was detected ten times or more. The gene calls are TRBV7-9 and TRBJ2-5, with 14 positions matching TRBD2. J lost 4 bases, V lost 5 bases, and 3 bases had no gene match. CDR3 size: 15 residues. Germline-derived CDR1 and CDR2 are SEHNR and FQNEAQ (reference sequence). The DNA for the CDR3 is TGTGCCAGCAGCCCGACTAGCGGGGGGGGAGAGACCCAGTACTTC. This gives the protein CASSPTSGGGETQYF.

This clonotype was detected many times. This chain connects TRBV13 to TRBJ2-2, with D possibly being TRBD2 (6 bases). The CDR3 sequence is 12 residues long. CDR1 and CDR2 from the germline V gene are PRHDT and FYEKMQ (reference sequence). Trimming left V 7 bases short and J 7 bases short, with 10 bases between. CDR3 loop: CASTREVGELFF. The CDR3 region has the DNA TGTGCCAGCACCAGGGAGGTCGGGGAGCTGTTTTTT. Filled out from reference TRBV13 and TRBJ2-2, the complete variable domain reads AAGVIQSPRHLIKEKRETATLKCYPIPRHDTVYWYQQGPGQDPQFLISFYEKMQSDKGSIPDRFSAQQFSDYHSELNMSSLELGDSALYFCASTREVGELFFGEGSRLTVL.

CDR3 coding DNA: TGTGCCAGTGGGACTAGCGGGAGTGTTAGAAACATTCAGTACTTC. It encodes CASGTSGSVRNIQYF. The genes are TRBV28 and TRBJ2-4; TRBD2 matches at 14 bases. The CDR3 contains 15 residues. Germline V gene lookup returns CDR1 MDHEN and CDR2 SYDVKM. V lost 9 bases and J lost 6; bases outside the gene matches: 7.

This clonotype was detected only once. The rearrangement joins TRBV12-3 or TRBV12-4 to TRBJ2-7, with TRBD1 matching 8 bases. The V gene end was trimmed by 4 bases and the J gene end by 6 bases; junction bases not matched to a gene: 8. The CDR3 length is 14 residues. The CDR3 spells CASSSPGTGCEQYF. For the CDR3, the DNA is TGTGCCAGCAGTTCTCCCGGGACAGGCTGCGAGCAGTACTTC.

This clonotype was counted many times. The chain couples TRBV14 to TRBJ1-1, with 7 bases identical to TRBD1. Per germline, CDR1 SGHDN and CDR2 FVKESK. This CDR3 comprises 14 residues. J lost 5 bases, V lost 4 bases, and 7 bases had no gene match. DNA for the CDR3: TGTGCCAGCAGCCTACGAGGGGGCGGGACTGAAGCTTTCTTT. Its protein product is CASSLRGGGTEAFF.

At least ten counts were recorded for this clonotype. The J gene is TRBJ1-2, the V gene TRBV4-1; the D is unclear. Germline V gene lookup returns CDR1 MGHRA and CDR2 YSYEKL. The CDR3 has 13 residues. V was trimmed by 1 base and J by 4 bases, leaving 7 bases between them. The CDR3 DNA sequence: TGCGCCAGCAGCCAAGGAACGGGCTATGGCTACACCTTC. This encodes CASSQGTGYGYTF.

The chain carries TRBV7-2 and TRBJ2-5; 10 nucleotides match TRBD2. This CDR3 comprises 19 residues. The V gene end was trimmed by 0 bases and the J gene end by 1 base; junction bases not matched to a gene: 11. Germline CDR1 is SGHTA and CDR2 is FQGNSA. The CDR3 DNA follows: TGTGCCAGCAGCTTAGCCAACTTCGGCTCTAGCGGGAGCCAAGAGACCCAGTACTTC. Translating it yields CASSLANFGSSGSQETQYF.